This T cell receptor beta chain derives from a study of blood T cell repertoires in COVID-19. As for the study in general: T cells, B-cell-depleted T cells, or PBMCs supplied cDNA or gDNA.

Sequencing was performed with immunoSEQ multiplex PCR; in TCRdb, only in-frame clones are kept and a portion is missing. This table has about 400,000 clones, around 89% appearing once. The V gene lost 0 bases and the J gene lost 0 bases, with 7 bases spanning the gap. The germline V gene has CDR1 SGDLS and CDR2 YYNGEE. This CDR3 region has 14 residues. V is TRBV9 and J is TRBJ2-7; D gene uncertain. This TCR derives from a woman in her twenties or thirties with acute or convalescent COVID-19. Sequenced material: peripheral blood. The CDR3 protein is CASSVAPISYEQYF. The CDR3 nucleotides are TGTGCCAGCAGCGTAGCCCCAATCTCCTACGAGCAGTACTTC.